Given below is one TCR beta chain in context. No antigen is known for it. One end of the junction does not line up with germline, which may come from a read error. This sample was included in a study of cytomegalovirus exposure and HLA in healthy donors. Whole-study findings and limits: What a later analysis reportedly showed was that an Asian-associated ancestry cluster had fewer N-insertions than the 666-donor mean.

This CDR3 has 17 residues. CDR1 is MNHEY, CDR2 SMNVEV, per germline (reference sequence). PCR involved 60 Vbeta and 13 Jbeta primers. The protocol was immunoSEQ multiplex PCR, while the TCRdb copy is restricted to in-frame clones and leaves out a portion. Of hundreds of thousands of clones listed, roughly 84% are singletons. The chain couples TRBV27 to TRBJ2-2, with a possible D match to TRBD2 (5 bases). Sequenced: PBMCs. The sequence derives from a girl under 18 in good health and CMV-seronegative. This CDR3 is CASSPQRLEMNTGELFF. DNA for the CDR3: TGTGCCAGCAGTCCCCAACGGTTGGAGATGAACACCGGGGAGCTTTTTTTT.